The rows below give T cell receptor beta chains drawn from one sample of a study of PD-L1 blockade in urothelial cancer. Clones were read by immunoSEQ multiplex PCR, and TCRdb kept only the in-frame ones, dropping some. Of roughly 56,000 clones in the sample, over 70% were seen once. This material consisted of PBMCs, taken around atezolizumab (anti-PD-L1) treatment. These receptors all come from a man aged 65 to 85 with urothelial cancer. Each CDR3 is given with its conserved first and last residue. Fields, in order: D gene, clone size, J gene, V gene, CDR3 DNA, CDR3 protein. D genes are given only for firm matches. Rows may omit the clone size; those that give it use once, few, many or a size class.

TRBD1	NA	TRBJ1-2	TRBV28	TGTGCCAGCAGTATCTTACAGGGGGCGCAAGGCTATGGCTACACCTTC	CASSILQGAQGYGYTF
NA	few	TRBJ2-7	TRBV5-1	TGCGCCAGCAGCTTTAACAGGGCCTACGAGCAGTACTTC	CASSFNRAYEQYF
NA	NA	TRBJ2-1	TRBV7-2	TGTGCCAGCAGCCTCTACGGGGATGAGCAGTTCTTC	CASSLYGDEQFF
NA	NA	TRBJ1-1	TRBV6-1	TGTGCCAGTTCCTTTCAGGTCTCGAACACTGAAGCTTTCTTT	CASSFQVSNTEAFF
NA	NA	TRBJ1-2	TRBV29-1	TGCAGCGTTGGGGGCGTCTCCTTGGGGTACACCTTC	CSVGGVSLGYTF
NA	NA	TRBJ2-2	TRBV7-3	TGTGCCAGCAGCTTAGCGCCGAACTCGGGAACCGGGGAGCTGTTTTTT	CASSLAPNSGTGELFF
TRBD1	NA	TRBJ1-3	TRBV7-8	TGTGCCAGCAGCCCTTTCCGGGGAAGGGGGCAAAACACCATATATTTT	CASSPFRGRGQNTIYF
TRBD2	NA	TRBJ2-1	TRBV19	TGTGCCAGTAGTCCCCTCGGACTAGCGGGAGTTTATGAGCAGTTCTTC	CASSPLGLAGVYEQFF
NA	few	TRBJ2-2	TRBV10-1	TGCGCCAGCAGTAGCGGGTCGATGACCGGGGAGCTGTTTTTT	CASSSGSMTGELFF
TRBD1	NA	TRBJ1-1	TRBV5-1	TGCGCCAGCAGCTTGTGGGGGACAGGGGTCCCAAACACTGAAGCTTTCTTT	CASSLWGTGVPNTEAFF
NA	NA	TRBJ2-6	TRBV6-4	TGTGCCAGCAGTGGGGAGGCTGGGGCCAACGTCCTGACTTTC	CASSGEAGANVLTF
NA	NA	TRBJ1-1	TRBV29-1	TGCAGCGTTGGCGGGGCGGGTGGTAACACTGAAGCTTTCTTT	CSVGGAGGNTEAFF
TRBD1	NA	TRBJ2-7	TRBV6-6	TGTGCCAGCAGTCTGAGGGACAGGAGTCCCTACGAGCAGTACTTC	CASSLRDRSPYEQYF
NA	NA	TRBJ1-1	TRBV6-1	TGTGCCAGCAGCGATCAGGGGAACACTGAAGCTTTCTTT	CASSDQGNTEAFF
NA	NA	TRBJ1-1	TRBV6-5	TGTGCCAGCAGTTATGACAGATCCCGAATGAACACTGAAGCTTTCTTT	CASSYDRSRMNTEAFF
NA	few	TRBJ1-2	TRBV7-9	TGTGCCAGCAGCTTAGGGACGGACTTTGCCTATGGCTACACCTTC	CASSLGTDFAYGYTF
NA	NA	TRBJ2-1	TRBV2	TGTGCCAGCAACCGCAACACCCGGGATCAGCAGTTCTTC	CASNRNTRDQQFF
NA	few	TRBJ1-3	TRBV28	TGTGCCAGCAGTTTCAGAGGGCTTGGAAACACCATATATTTT	CASSFRGLGNTIYF
NA	NA	TRBJ2-5	TRBV2	TGTGCCAGCAGTGGGCAGGAGACCCAGTACTTC	CASSGQETQYF
NA	few	TRBJ2-1	TRBV5-1	TGCGCCAGCAGCTTGTACAGGGAATCCTACAATGAGCAGTTCTTC	CASSLYRESYNEQFF
NA	NA	TRBJ2-5	TRBV2	TGTGCCAGCAGTGACTCCCAAGAGACCCAGTACTTC	CASSDSQETQYF
TRBD1	NA	TRBJ1-2	TRBV5-1	TGCGCCAGCAGCTTGCTGGCAGGGGGTGGCTATGGCTACACCTTC	CASSLLAGGGYGYTF
TRBD2	NA	TRBJ2-1	TRBV30	TGTGCCTGGAGACGAGCGGGAGGTCCCTACAATGAGCAGTTCTTC	CAWRRAGGPYNEQFF
TRBD2	NA	TRBJ2-1	TRBV5-6	TGTGCCAGCAACCCCCGCGGATGGCGGGAGGCTGAGCAGTTCTTC	CASNPRGWREAEQFF
TRBD1	NA	TRBJ1-2	TRBV19	TGTGCCAGTAAATCTAGTACAGGGGAAAGGGGCTACACCTTC	CASKSSTGERGYTF
TRBD2	NA	TRBJ2-3	TRBV30	TGTGCCTGGAGTATGACAACTAGCGGGAGGGGGGATACGCAGTATTTT	CAWSMTTSGRGDTQYF
NA	NA	TRBJ1-2	TRBV19	TGTGCCAGTAGAGGCAGGGGCAGAGACTATGGCTACACCTTC	CASRGRGRDYGYTF
NA	NA	TRBJ2-7	TRBV5-1	TGCGCCAGCAGCTTTGAACCCCGAGAGTACGAGCAGTACTTC	CASSFEPREYEQYF